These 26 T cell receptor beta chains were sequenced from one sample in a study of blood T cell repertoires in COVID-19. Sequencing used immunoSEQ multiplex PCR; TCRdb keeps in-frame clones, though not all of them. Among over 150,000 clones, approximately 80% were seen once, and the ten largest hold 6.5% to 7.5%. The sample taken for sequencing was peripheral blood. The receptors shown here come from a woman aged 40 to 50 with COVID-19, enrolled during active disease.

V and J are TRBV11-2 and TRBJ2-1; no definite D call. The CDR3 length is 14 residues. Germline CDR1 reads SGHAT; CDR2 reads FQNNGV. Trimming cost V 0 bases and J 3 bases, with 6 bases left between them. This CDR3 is CASSLDLDYNEQFF. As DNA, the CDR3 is TGTGCCAGCAGCTTAGATCTAGACTACAATGAGCAGTTCTTC.

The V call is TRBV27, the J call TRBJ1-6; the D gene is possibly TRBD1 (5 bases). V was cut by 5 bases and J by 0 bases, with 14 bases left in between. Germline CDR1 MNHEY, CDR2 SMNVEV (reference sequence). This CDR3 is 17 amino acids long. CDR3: CASSPGRVSSYNSPLHF. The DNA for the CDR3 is TGTGCCAGCAGTCCCGGCAGGGTTAGCTCCTATAATTCACCCCTCCACTTT.

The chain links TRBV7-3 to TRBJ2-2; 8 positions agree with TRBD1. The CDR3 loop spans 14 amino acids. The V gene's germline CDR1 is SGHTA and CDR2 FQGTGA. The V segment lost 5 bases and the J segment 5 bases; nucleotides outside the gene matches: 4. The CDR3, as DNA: TGTGCCAGCAGCCCAAACAGGGGGACCGGGGAGCTGTTTTTT. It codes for CASSPNRGTGELFF.

CDR3: CASSEAAGYEQYF. DNA for the CDR3: TGTGCCAGCAGTGAAGCAGCGGGCTACGAGCAGTACTTC. The chain is built from TRBV6-4 and TRBJ2-7, with a possible D match to TRBD2 (6 bases). The CDR3 is made up of 13 amino acids. Germline CDR1 is MRHNA and CDR2 is SNTAGT. V was cut by 3 bases and J by 3 bases, with 9 bases left in between.

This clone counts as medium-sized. This CDR3 is CATKGTTGVMGEQYF. CDR3 in DNA: TGCGCCACCAAGGGGACGACAGGGGTAATGGGGGAGCAGTACTTC. The rearrangement joins TRBV5-1 to TRBJ2-7, with 8 bases that match TRBD1. J was trimmed by 7 bases and V by 9 bases; bases with no gene match: 18. The CDR3 has 15 amino acids. Germline CDR1 reads SGHRS; CDR2 reads YFSETQ.

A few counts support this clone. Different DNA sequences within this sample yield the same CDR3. As DNA, the CDR3 is TGCGCCAGCAGCCAGGTCAGCTCCTACGAGCAGTACTTC. As protein: CASSQVSSYEQYF. This sequence joins TRBV5-1 and TRBJ2-7; no clear D. The germline V gene encodes CDR1 SGHRS and CDR2 YFSETQ. Trimming cost V 4 bases and J 0 bases, with 8 bases left between them. CDR3 size: 13 residues.

CDR3 nucleotide sequence: TGTGCCAGCAGCCGGACGGTCGGGAGTCACACCGGGGAGCTGTTTTTT. It encodes CASSRTVGSHTGELFF. The chain links TRBV7-3 to TRBJ2-2, with D possibly being TRBD2 (6 bases). The V gene lost 5 bases and the J gene lost 3 bases, with 16 bases spanning the gap. In germline, CDR1 is SGHTA, CDR2 FQGTGA. This CDR3 has 16 amino acids.

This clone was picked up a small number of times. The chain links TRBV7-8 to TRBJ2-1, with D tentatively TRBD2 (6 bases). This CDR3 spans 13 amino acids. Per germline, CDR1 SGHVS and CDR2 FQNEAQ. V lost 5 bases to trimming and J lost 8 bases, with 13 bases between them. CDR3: CASSLGTGDEQFF. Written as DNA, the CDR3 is TGTGCCAGCAGCCTCGGGACTGGGGATGAGCAGTTCTTC.

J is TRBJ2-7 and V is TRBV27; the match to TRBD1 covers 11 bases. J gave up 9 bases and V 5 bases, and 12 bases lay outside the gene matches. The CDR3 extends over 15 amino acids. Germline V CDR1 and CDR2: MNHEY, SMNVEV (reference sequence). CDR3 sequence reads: CASSPKKDRGQGQYF. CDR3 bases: TGTGCCAGCAGTCCAAAGAAGGACAGGGGGCAGGGGCAGTACTTC.

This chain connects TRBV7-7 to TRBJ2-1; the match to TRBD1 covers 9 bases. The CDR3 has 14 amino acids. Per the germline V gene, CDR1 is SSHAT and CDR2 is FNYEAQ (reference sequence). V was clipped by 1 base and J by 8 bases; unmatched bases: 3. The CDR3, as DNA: TGTGCCAGCAGCTTAGGGACAGGGGCGCATGAGCAGTTCTTC. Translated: CASSLGTGAHEQFF.

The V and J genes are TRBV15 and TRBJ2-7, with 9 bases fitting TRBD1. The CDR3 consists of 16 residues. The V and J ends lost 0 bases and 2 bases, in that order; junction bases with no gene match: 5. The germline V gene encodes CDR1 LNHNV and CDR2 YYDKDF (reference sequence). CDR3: CATSRDRGTGTYEQYF. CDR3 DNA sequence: TGTGCCACCAGCAGAGATCGGGGGACAGGGACCTACGAGCAGTACTTC.

The CDR3 is CASRIPRTGVLAFF. As DNA, the CDR3 is TGTGCCAGCAGGATCCCAAGGACAGGGGTTTTGGCTTTCTTT. J is TRBJ1-1 and V is TRBV28; 9 positions agree with TRBD1. V shed 6 bases, J shed 11 bases, and the junction held 13 bases outside the gene matches. CDR3 length: 14 residues. The germline CDR1 and CDR2 sequences are MDHEN and SYDVKM.

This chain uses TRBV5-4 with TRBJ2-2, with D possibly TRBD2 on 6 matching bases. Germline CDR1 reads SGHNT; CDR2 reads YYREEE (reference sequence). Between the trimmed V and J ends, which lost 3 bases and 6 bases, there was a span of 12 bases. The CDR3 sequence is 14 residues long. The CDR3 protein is CASSWGLTPGELFF. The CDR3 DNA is TGTGCCAGCAGCTGGGGACTTACTCCCGGGGAGCTGTTTTTT.

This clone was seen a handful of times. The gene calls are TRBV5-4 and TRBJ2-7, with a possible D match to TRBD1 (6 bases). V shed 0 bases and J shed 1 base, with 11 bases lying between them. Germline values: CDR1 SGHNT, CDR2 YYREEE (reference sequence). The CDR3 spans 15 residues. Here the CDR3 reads CASSLEGTRSYEQYF. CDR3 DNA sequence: TGTGCCAGCAGCTTGGAGGGGACACGTTCCTACGAGCAGTACTTC.

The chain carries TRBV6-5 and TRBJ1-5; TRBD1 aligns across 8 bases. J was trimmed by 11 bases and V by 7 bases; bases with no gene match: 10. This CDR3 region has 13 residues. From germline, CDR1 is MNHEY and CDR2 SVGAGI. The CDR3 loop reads CASTDRDPKAQHF. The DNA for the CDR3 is TGTGCCAGCACGGACAGGGACCCTAAAGCCCAGCATTTT.

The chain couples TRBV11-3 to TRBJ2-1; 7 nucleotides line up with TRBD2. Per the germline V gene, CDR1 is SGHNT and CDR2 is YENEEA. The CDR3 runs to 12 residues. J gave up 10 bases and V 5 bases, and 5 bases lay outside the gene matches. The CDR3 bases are TGTGCCAGCAGCATCCCCGGGGGGGAGCAGTTCTTC. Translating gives CASSIPGGEQFF.

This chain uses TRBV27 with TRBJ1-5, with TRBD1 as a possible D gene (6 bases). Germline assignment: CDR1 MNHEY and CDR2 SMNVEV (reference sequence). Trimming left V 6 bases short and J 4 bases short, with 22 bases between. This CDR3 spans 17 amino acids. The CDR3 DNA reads TGTGCCAGCAGCCAAGACCGACAGGCCTTGGTAAATCAGCCCCAGCATTTT. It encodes CASSQDRQALVNQPQHF.

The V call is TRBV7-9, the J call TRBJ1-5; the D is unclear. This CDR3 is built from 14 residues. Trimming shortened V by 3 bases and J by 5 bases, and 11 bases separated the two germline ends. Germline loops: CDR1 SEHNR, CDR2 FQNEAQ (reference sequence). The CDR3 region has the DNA TGTGCCAGCAGCTTTGGAAGCGGGGATCAGCCCCAGCATTTT. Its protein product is CASSFGSGDQPQHF.

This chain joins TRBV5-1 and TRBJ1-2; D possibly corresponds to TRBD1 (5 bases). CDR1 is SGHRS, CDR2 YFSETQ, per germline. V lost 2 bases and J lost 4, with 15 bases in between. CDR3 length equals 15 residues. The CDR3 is CASSFLRGGGYGYTF. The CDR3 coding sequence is TGCGCCAGCAGCTTTCTAAGGGGCGGCGGCTATGGCTACACCTTC.

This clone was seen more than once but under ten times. The CDR3 nucleotides are TGTGCCAGCAGCGCCGGACAGTGGGATTTCTACGAGCAGTACTTC. Translated: CASSAGQWDFYEQYF. The V gene is TRBV7-9, the J gene TRBJ2-7; tentatively, D is TRBD1 (6 bases). The germline CDR1 and CDR2 sequences are SEHNR and FQNEAQ (reference sequence). Between the trimmed V and J ends, which lost 5 bases and 3 bases, there was a span of 17 bases. The CDR3 has 15 amino acids.

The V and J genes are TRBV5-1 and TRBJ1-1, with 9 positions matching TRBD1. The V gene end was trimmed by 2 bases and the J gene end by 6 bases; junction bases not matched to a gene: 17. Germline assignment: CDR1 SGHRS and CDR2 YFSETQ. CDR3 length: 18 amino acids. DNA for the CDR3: TGCGCCAGCAGCTTCCACAGTGTTTCCGGGACAGGGATGCCTGAAGCTTTCTTT. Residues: CASSFHSVSGTGMPEAFF.

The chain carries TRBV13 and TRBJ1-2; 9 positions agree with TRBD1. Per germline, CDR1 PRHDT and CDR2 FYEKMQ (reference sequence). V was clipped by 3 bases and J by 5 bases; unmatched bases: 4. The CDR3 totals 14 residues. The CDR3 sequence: CASSLWGQGYGYTF. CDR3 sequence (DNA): TGTGCCAGCAGCTTGTGGGGACAGGGATATGGCTACACCTTC.

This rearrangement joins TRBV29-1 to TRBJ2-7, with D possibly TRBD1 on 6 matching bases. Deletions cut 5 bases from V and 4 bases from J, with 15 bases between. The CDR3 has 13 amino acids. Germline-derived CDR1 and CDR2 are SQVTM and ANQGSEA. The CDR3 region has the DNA TGCAGCGTTCTGGGGGACAACCAGTACGAGCAGTACTTC. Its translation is CSVLGDNQYEQYF.

CDR3 in amino acids: CASSPRGSNEKLFF. The CDR3 DNA reads TGTGCCAGCAGTCCACGAGGTTCTAATGAAAAACTGTTTTTT. The gene calls are TRBV6-5 and TRBJ1-4; no reliable D call. The V end was cut by 5 bases, the J end by 3 bases, with 10 bases between. CDR3 length: 14 amino acids. Germline lookup yields CDR1 MNHEY and CDR2 SVGAGI.

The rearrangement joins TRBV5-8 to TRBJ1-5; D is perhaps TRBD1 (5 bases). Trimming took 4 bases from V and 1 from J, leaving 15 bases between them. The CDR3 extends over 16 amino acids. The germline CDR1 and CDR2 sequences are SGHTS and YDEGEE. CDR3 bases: TGTGCCAGCAGCACCCGGGACTCGGGGAGCAATCAGCCCCAGCATTTT. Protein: CASSTRDSGSNQPQHF. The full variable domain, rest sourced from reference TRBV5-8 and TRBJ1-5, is EAGVTQSPTHLIKTRGQQATLRCSPISGHTSVYWYQQALGLGLQFLLWYDEGEERNRGNFPPRFSGRQFPNYSSELNVNALELEDSALYLCASSTRDSGSNQPQHFGDGTRLSIL.

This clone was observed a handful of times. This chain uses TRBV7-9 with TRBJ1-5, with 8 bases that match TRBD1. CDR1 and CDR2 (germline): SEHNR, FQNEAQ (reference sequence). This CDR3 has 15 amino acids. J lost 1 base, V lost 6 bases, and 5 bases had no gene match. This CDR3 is CASSSQGASNQPQHF. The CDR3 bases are TGTGCCAGCAGTTCTCAGGGGGCCAGCAATCAGCCCCAGCATTTT.